A single sample is the source of the 19 T cell receptor beta chains below, sequenced in a study of read filtering for tumor transcriptome and immune sequencing. This library used around 400 ng RNA and molecular barcoded adaptors spanning alpha/delta and beta/gamma chains. Each CDR3 protein is one row after TCRdb ran MiXCR on the reads. The sample gives roughly 90,000 distinct CDR3 sequences, 20% to 25% of which show up once; over 10% is in the top ten. Material: a population of CD138-negative cells sorted from bone marrow. These receptor sequences come from a donor aged 40 or older with multiple myeloma.

The gene calls are TRBV18 and TRBJ2-1; no definite D call. The V and J ends lost 0 bases and 8 bases respectively, with 14 bases between them. This CDR3 region has 15 residues. The germline V gene has CDR1 KGHSH and CDR2 LQKENI. The CDR3, as DNA: TGTGCCAGCTCACCACCGTCATCCTTCTTGGATGAGCAGTTCTTC. As protein: CASSPPSSFLDEQFF.

This clonotype was seen a few times. The chain couples TRBV11-2 to TRBJ1-4; the D gene is possibly TRBD1 (5 bases). This CDR3 comprises 16 residues. Germline values: CDR1 SGHAT, CDR2 FQNNGV. Trimming shortened V by 5 bases and J by 6 bases, and 19 bases separated the two germline ends. The CDR3 DNA follows: TGTGCCAGCAGCCCTGTCCCCCGGGGGATTGATGAAAAACTGTTTTTT. This sequence encodes CASSPVPRGIDEKLFF.

Details on this clonotype: This may come from a read error, since a much larger clone is one base off. The V gene is TRBV5-1, the J gene TRBJ1-1; unclear D gene. Trimming stripped 4 bases from V and 5 bases from J, with 12 bases between. CDR3 length: 13 residues. The V gene's germline CDR1 is SGHRS and CDR2 YFSETQ. The CDR3 loop reads CASSGSGKTEAFF. For the CDR3, the DNA is TGCGCCAGCAGCGGGTCCGGGAAAACTGAAGCTTTCTTT.

CDR3 protein: CASMVLGSYGYTF. CDR3 DNA sequence: TGTGCCAGCATGGTCCTGGGGTCCTATGGCTACACCTTC. This chain connects TRBV12-3 or TRBV12-4 to TRBJ1-2; unclear D gene. The CDR3 covers 13 residues. Trimming shortened V by 7 bases and J by 4 bases, and 13 bases separated the two germline ends.

This clonotype was recorded many times. This sequence joins TRBV20-1 and TRBJ2-1, with TRBD2 matching over 15 bases. The CDR3 is made up of 16 amino acids. CDR1 is DFQATT and CDR2 is SNEGSKA in the germline V gene (reference sequence). Unmatched junction bases numbered 11, after V lost 0 bases and J lost 14 bases. CDR3 residues: CSARDTGTSGGWGEFF. The DNA of the CDR3 is TGCAGTGCTAGAGATACCGGGACTAGCGGGGGGTGGGGAGAGTTCTTC.

This clonotype was counted ten times or more. This sequence joins TRBV5-1 and TRBJ1-1; 8 bases map to TRBD1. V lost 5 bases, J lost 2 bases, and 5 bases stayed unmatched. Per germline, CDR1 SGHRS and CDR2 YFSETQ. The CDR3 runs 14 residues. The CDR3 spells CASSSDRVNTEAFF. DNA for the CDR3: TGCGCCAGCAGTTCGGACAGGGTAAACACTGAAGCTTTCTTT.

The rearrangement joins TRBV29-1 to TRBJ2-5; D unresolved. CDR3 length: 12 residues. Trimming took 4 bases from V and 3 from J, leaving 9 bases between them. Germline V lookup: CDR1 SQVTM, CDR2 ANQGSEA. CDR3 sequence: CSVGASEETQYF. CDR3 bases: TGCAGCGTTGGAGCTTCCGAAGAGACCCAGTACTTC. Together with reference TRBV29-1 and TRBJ2-5, the CDR3 gives the full variable domain: SAVISQKPSRDICQRGTSLTIQCQVDSQVTMMFWYRQQPGQSLTLIATANQGSEATYESGFVIDKFPISRPNLTFSTLTVSNMSPEDSSIYLCSVGASEETQYFGPGTRLLVL.

The CDR3 sequence: CASSSTGTYEQYF. The CDR3 DNA reads TGCGCCAGCAGCTCAACCGGGACCTACGAGCAGTACTTC. The chain uses TRBV5-1 and TRBJ2-7; possible D gene TRBD2, 5 bases. This CDR3 comprises 13 residues. Trimming removed 3 bases from V and 2 bases from J, with 9 bases in between. CDR1 is SGHRS, CDR2 YFSETQ, per germline.

This clonotype was found many times. CDR3 in amino acids: CASSYSRGPQETQYF. The CDR3 nucleotides read TGTGCCAGCAGTTACTCGAGAGGGCCGCAAGAGACCCAGTACTTC. The chain couples TRBV6-6 to TRBJ2-5; maybe TRBD2 (5 bases). The CDR3 has 15 residues. Germline V gives CDR1 MNHNY, CDR2 SVGAGI (reference sequence). Trimming pared 0 bases from V and 2 bases from J, leaving 10 bases between.

This clonotype was counted many times. This chain uses TRBV7-9 with TRBJ2-7; unclear D gene. V lost 3 bases and J lost 6, with 9 bases in between. Germline values: CDR1 SEHNR, CDR2 FQNEAQ (reference sequence). CDR3 length equals 12 residues. The DNA of the CDR3 is TGTGCCAGCAGCTTCCAGCGAACCGAGCAGTACTTC. Protein product: CASSFQRTEQYF.

The rearrangement joins TRBV3-1 to TRBJ2-3, with TRBD2 as a possible D gene (5 bases). Per germline, CDR1 LGHDT and CDR2 YNNKEL (reference sequence). This CDR3 comprises 17 residues. V lost 1 base, J lost 4 bases, and 18 bases lay in between. The CDR3 nucleotides read TGTGCCAGCAGCCAAGGCGGTCTACTAGAGAACGCAGATACGCAGTATTTT. Encoded protein: CASSQGGLLENADTQYF.

This clonotype was detected ten times or more. J is TRBJ1-4 and V is TRBV4-1; no reliable D call. The CDR3 totals 15 residues. Germline V gene data show CDR1 as MGHRA and CDR2 as YSYEKL. The ends were cut back, 6 bases at V and 7 bases at J, with 18 bases in the middle. CDR3 nucleotide sequence: TGCGCCAGCAGTGATGGACCGTGGAGCGGTGAAAAACTGTTTTTT. It specifies CASSDGPWSGEKLFF.

About this clonotype itself: One junction end does not reproduce the germline sequence, and a read error may be involved. The V and J genes are TRBV5-1 and TRBJ2-1, with a weak D call TRBD1 (6 bases). The CDR3 extends over 14 amino acids. Germline V CDR1 and CDR2: SGHRS, YFSETQ. CDR3: CASSGWTADNEQSF. The CDR3 DNA follows: TGCGCCAGCAGCGGTTGGACAGCCGACAATGAGCAGTCCTTC.

Concerning this clonotype itself: A much larger clonotype is one base distant, so this may be a read error. The chain links TRBV7-3 to TRBJ2-1; TRBD2 matches at 8 bases. This CDR3 contains 16 residues. Germline lookup yields CDR1 SGHTA and CDR2 FQGTGA. In DNA form, the CDR3 reads TGTGCCAGCAGCTTAGGTCTGGCGGGGGGAGACAATGAGCAGTCCTTC. Its translation is CASSLGLAGGDNEQSF.

This clonotype has more than one count but fewer than ten. The chain carries TRBV7-6 and TRBJ2-3; 11 positions match TRBD2. The germline gives CDR1 SGHVS, CDR2 FNYEAQ. Germline trimming cut 1 base from V and 1 base from J; bases unmatched to any gene: 1. CDR3 length: 16 amino acids. The CDR3 DNA is TGTGCCAGCAGCTTAGGACTAGCGGGACGCACAGATACGCAGTATTTT. Amino acid sequence: CASSLGLAGRTDTQYF.

This clonotype was detected many times. This chain connects TRBV7-3 to TRBJ2-3; 8 bases line up with TRBD2. The CDR3 totals 15 residues. Germline CDR1 reads SGHTA; CDR2 reads FQGTGA. Unmatched junction bases numbered 7, after V lost 6 bases and J lost 2 bases. CDR3 coding DNA: TGTGCCAGCAGTTCCCGGGGGGGCCCCACAGATACGCAGTATTTT. Protein product: CASSSRGGPTDTQYF. Using reference TRBV7-3 and TRBJ2-3 for the parts outside the CDR3, the full variable domain is GAGVSQTPSNKVTEKGKYVELRCDPISGHTALYWYRQSLGQGPEFLIYFQGTGAADDSGLPNDRFFAVRPEGSVSTLKIQRTERGDSAVYLCASSSRGGPTDTQYFGPGTRLTVL.

This clonotype has ten or more counts. The J gene is TRBJ2-7, the V gene TRBV20-1, with D tentatively TRBD2 (6 bases). Germline V gene data show CDR1 as DFQATT and CDR2 as SNEGSKA (reference sequence). V was shortened by 0 bases and J by 6 bases, with 24 bases between the two germline ends. This CDR3 comprises 17 residues. Here the CDR3 reads CSARDSGQVGRLAEQYF. The CDR3 bases are TGCAGTGCTAGAGATTCAGGGCAGGTCGGGAGACTTGCCGAGCAGTACTTC.

This clonotype showed up many times. The chain employs TRBV6-5 and TRBJ1-4, with 9 nucleotides matching TRBD1. V lost 5 bases, J lost 8 bases, and 6 bases stayed unmatched. This CDR3 is 14 amino acids long. The germline V gene encodes CDR1 MNHEY and CDR2 SVGAGI. As DNA, the CDR3 is TGTGCCAGCAGTCTCGGGACAGGGCACGAAAAACTGTTTTTT. It is translated as CASSLGTGHEKLFF.

This clonotype occurred many times. The chain has TRBV28 and TRBJ2-1, with D possibly being TRBD1 (6 bases). Germline CDR1 reads MDHEN; CDR2 reads SYDVKM. CDR3 size: 17 residues. V lost 4 bases and J 7 bases, leaving 23 bases between the germline ends. In nucleotides, the CDR3 is TGTGCCAGCAGTTCCGCTCGAACAGGGTTGAATTTTAATGAGCAGTTCTTC. It codes for CASSSARTGLNFNEQFF.